Sequencing of this TCR beta chain was carried out in a study of shared T cell receptors in the human thymus. V gave up 10 bases and J gave up 1 base; unmatched junction bases: 3. The CDR3 extends over 13 amino acids. In germline, CDR1 is ENHRY, CDR2 SYGVKD. TCRdb keeps only in-frame clones here, not all; method: immunoSEQ multiplex PCR. The data contain around 67,000 clones, nearly 95% of them singletons. V and J are TRBV10-3 and TRBJ1-5; the match to TRBD1 covers 8 bases. The clonotype comes from a human donor. The sequenced material came from thymocytes. CDR3 region: CATGDRSNQPQHF. The CDR3 coding sequence is TGTGCCACAGGGGACAGGAGCAATCAGCCCCAGCATTTT.